The 13 T cell receptor beta chains below were found in one sample sequenced in a study of shared clonotypes between healthy human individuals. The protocol was immunoSEQ multiplex PCR, while the TCRdb copy is restricted to in-frame clones and leaves out a portion. The table has 780,000 or so clones, 72% seen once. Material: memory CD4+ T cells sorted from blood. Subset specified: CD45RA-negative fraction. These receptors were taken from a woman aged 25-40 years in good health.

A word on this clone: Other DNA sequences within the sample encode an identical CDR3. The gene calls are TRBV7-6 and TRBJ2-5, with D hard to call. The CDR3 is 15 residues long. V lost 7 bases, J lost 6 bases, and 21 bases lay in between. Germline V gives CDR1 SGHVS, CDR2 FNYEAQ. The CDR3 DNA sequence: TGTGCCAGCACCAACTACGGTAGTCACGAGAAGACCCAGTACTTC. Its translation: CASTNYGSHEKTQYF.

The J gene is TRBJ2-7, the V gene TRBV6-1, with D unclear. The CDR3 totals 13 residues. CDR1 MNHNS and CDR2 SASEGT come from the germline V gene. V shed 3 bases and J shed 4 bases, with 10 bases lying between them. The CDR3 reads CASSEGPWYEQYF. In DNA, the CDR3 is TGTGCCAGCAGTGAGGGCCCCTGGTACGAGCAGTACTTC.

J is TRBJ1-1 and V is TRBV28; no clear D. Trimming removed 7 bases from V and 6 bases from J, with 21 bases in between. Germline-derived CDR1 and CDR2 are MDHEN and SYDVKM. The CDR3 length is 15 residues. The CDR3, as DNA: TGTGCCAGCATGAGGTCAGGTCCATGGTACTCTGAAGCTTTCTTT. This codes for CASMRSGPWYSEAFF.

J is TRBJ1-5 and V is TRBV28; D is perhaps TRBD1 (5 bases). Germline CDR1 and CDR2: MDHEN and SYDVKM. The ends were cut back, 10 bases at V and 8 bases at J, with 15 bases in the middle. CDR3 length: 12 amino acids. The DNA of the CDR3 is TGTGCCACCATCGGGGGTCCGAAGCCCCAGCATTTT. Residues: CATIGGPKPQHF.

J is TRBJ2-7 and V is TRBV2; the D call may be TRBD1 or TRBD2 (5 bases each). Germline CDR1 reads SNHLY; CDR2 reads FYNNEI. V was pared by 10 bases and J by 5 bases, with 15 bases between. This CDR3 has 12 amino acids. Here the CDR3 reads CATDEMGDEQYF. CDR3 nucleotide sequence: TGTGCCACCGACGAGATGGGGGACGAGCAGTACTTC.

The V call is TRBV7-9, the J call TRBJ2-7, with 8 bases fitting TRBD1. Germline V gene lookup returns CDR1 SEHNR and CDR2 FQNEAQ (reference sequence). With 2 bases clipped from V and 5 bases from J, the junction kept 8 bases outside the gene matches. This CDR3 has 15 residues. This CDR3 is CASSLLRTGSNEQYF. CDR3 bases: TGTGCCAGCAGCTTATTAAGGACAGGGAGCAACGAGCAGTACTTC.

The chain couples TRBV7-2 to TRBJ2-3; tentative D call: TRBD2 (7 bases). The CDR3 is 14 residues long. The V gene's germline CDR1 is SGHTA and CDR2 FQGNSA. Trimming removed 6 bases at V and 6 bases at J, with 16 bases between. The CDR3 region has the DNA TGTGCCAGCAGGCTCGGAGGGGGGGGTGATACGCAGTATTTT. Translating gives CASRLGGGGDTQYF.

This clone was picked up one time. J is TRBJ2-7 and V is TRBV5-1; either TRBD1 or TRBD2 may fit D (5 bases each). The germline CDR1 and CDR2 sequences are SGHRS and YFSETQ. The V end was cut by 4 bases, the J end by 0 bases, with 8 bases between. The CDR3 sequence is 13 residues long. The CDR3 DNA sequence: TGCGCCAGCAGCCGGGACGCCTCCTACGAGCAGTACTTC. This gives the protein CASSRDASYEQYF.

This rearrangement joins TRBV6-9 to TRBJ1-4; 8 bases line up with TRBD1. Unmatched junction bases numbered 12, after V lost 3 bases and J lost 0 bases. CDR3 length: 19 residues. Per germline, CDR1 MNHGY and CDR2 SVAAGI. This CDR3 is CASSYPITGGGATNEKLFF. CDR3 sequence (DNA): TGTGCCAGCAGTTACCCTATCACAGGGGGAGGTGCAACTAATGAAAAACTGTTTTTT.

V is TRBV7-2 and J is TRBJ2-7; 8 nucleotides line up with TRBD2. Germline assignment: CDR1 SGHTA and CDR2 FQGNSA. Trimming cost V 4 bases and J 6 bases; bases outside gene matches: 8. The CDR3 loop spans 14 amino acids. CDR3 amino acids: CASSSTGLASEQYF. CDR3 nucleotides: TGTGCCAGCAGCTCTACAGGACTAGCAAGCGAGCAGTACTTC. Full variable domain (outside the CDR3, taken from reference TRBV7-2 and TRBJ2-7): GAGVSQSPSNKVTEKGKDVELRCDPISGHTALYWYRQSLGQGLEFLIYFQGNSAPDKSGLPSDRFSAERTGGSVSTLTIQRTQQEDSAVYLCASSSTGLASEQYFGPGTRLTVT.

The CDR3 loop reads CASSLVLARSGELFF. CDR3 in DNA: TGTGCCAGCAGCTTAGTCCTAGCGCGATCCGGGGAGCTGTTTTTT. The genes are TRBV7-9 and TRBJ2-2; weak D call: TRBD2 (6 bases). The germline V gene encodes CDR1 SEHNR and CDR2 FQNEAQ (reference sequence). This CDR3 spans 15 amino acids. V lost 1 base and J 6 bases, leaving 12 bases between the germline ends.

The CDR3 reads CASSPRDSHSNQPQHF. The CDR3 region has the DNA TGTGCCAGCAGTCCCCGGGACAGTCATAGCAATCAGCCCCAGCATTTT. V and J are TRBV6-6 and TRBJ1-5, with 7 bases lining up with TRBD1. V was clipped by 5 bases and J by 0 bases; unmatched bases: 7. This CDR3 is 16 amino acids long. Germline CDR1 is MNHNY and CDR2 is SVGAGI (reference sequence).

V gene TRBV6-6 combines with J gene TRBJ1-5; D might be TRBD1 (5 bases). Trimming removed 4 bases at V and 5 bases at J, with 12 bases between. Germline V gene data show CDR1 as MNHNY and CDR2 as SVGAGI (reference sequence). The CDR3 length is 14 residues. CDR3 region: CASSFSRGDQPQHF. CDR3 DNA: TGTGCCAGCAGTTTTAGTAGAGGGGATCAGCCCCAGCATTTT.